This T cell receptor (beta chain) originates from a study of T-cell memory formation after mild COVID-19. Whole-study context: For the most part, TCR clusters were specific to one donor.

General study points: Clones that shrank (day 15 to 85) were balanced CD4/CD8, whereas later expanders leaned CD4+. Largely, contracting CD4+ clones fell within CM and EM, and contracting CD8+ clones within EMRA.

As to this clonotype: No antigen is known for it.

There are 16 residues in the CDR3. Germline V gene lookup returns CDR1 LGHDT and CDR2 YNNKEL (reference sequence). Between the trimmed V and J ends, which lost 1 base and 1 base, there was a span of 12 bases. The 5'RACE method, run with constant-segment primers, produced TCR alpha and TCR beta cDNA libraries (carrying sample barcodes and UMIs). Via MiXCR, TCRdb re-called the 5' RACE reads, giving one row per CDR3 protein. The sample shows some 310,000 distinct CDR3 sequences, 20% to 25% of them seen only once. The receptor comes from a man between 18 and 35 years old who had mild COVID-19 (a few samples of this study predate the infection). Cell type and time point are not known. The J gene is TRBJ2-3, the V gene TRBV3-1, with D uncertain. Input material: PBMCs or a T cell subset sorted from them (not recorded which). For the CDR3, the DNA is TGTGCCAGCAGCCAAGGTACAATTCTACGCACAGATACGCAGTATTTT. This codes for CASSQGTILRTDTQYF.